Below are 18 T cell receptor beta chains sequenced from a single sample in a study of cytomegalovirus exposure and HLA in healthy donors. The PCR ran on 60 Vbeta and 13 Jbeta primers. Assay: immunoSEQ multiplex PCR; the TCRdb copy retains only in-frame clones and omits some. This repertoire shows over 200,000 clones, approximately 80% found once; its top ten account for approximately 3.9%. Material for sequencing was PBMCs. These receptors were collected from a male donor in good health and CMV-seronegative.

CDR3 coding DNA: TGTGCCAGCAGCCCGTGGCCCGGGGGTGACGACACCGGGGAGCTGTTTTTT. Encoded protein: CASSPWPGGDDTGELFF. The V and J genes are TRBV7-3 and TRBJ2-2, with a possible D match to TRBD2 (6 bases). The ends were cut back, 5 bases at V and 3 bases at J, with 19 bases in the middle. The CDR3 sequence is 17 residues long. Per germline, CDR1 SGHTA and CDR2 FQGTGA.

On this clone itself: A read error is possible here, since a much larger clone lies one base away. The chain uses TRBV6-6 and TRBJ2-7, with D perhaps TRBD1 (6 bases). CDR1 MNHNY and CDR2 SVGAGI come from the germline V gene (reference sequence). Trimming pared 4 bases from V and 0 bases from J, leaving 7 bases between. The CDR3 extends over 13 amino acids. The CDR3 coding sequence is TGTGCCAGCAGTTGGGACAACTCCTACGAGCAGTACTTC. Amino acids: CASSWDNSYEQYF.

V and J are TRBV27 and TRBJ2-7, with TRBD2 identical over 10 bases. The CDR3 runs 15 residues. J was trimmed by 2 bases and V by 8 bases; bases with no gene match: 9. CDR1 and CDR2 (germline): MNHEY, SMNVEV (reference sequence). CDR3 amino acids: CASAPGLAATYEQYF. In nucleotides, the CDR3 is TGTGCCAGCGCTCCCGGACTAGCGGCCACCTACGAGCAGTACTTC.

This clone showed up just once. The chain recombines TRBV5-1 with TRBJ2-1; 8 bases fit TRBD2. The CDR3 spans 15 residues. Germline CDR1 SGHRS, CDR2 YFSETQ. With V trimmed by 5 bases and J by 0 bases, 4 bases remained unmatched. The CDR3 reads CASRSSGSSYNEQFF. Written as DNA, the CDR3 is TGCGCCAGCAGATCCAGCGGGAGCTCCTACAATGAGCAGTTCTTC. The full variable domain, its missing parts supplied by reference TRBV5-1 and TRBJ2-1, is KAGVTQTPRYLIKTRGQQVTLSCSPISGHRSVSWYQQTPGQGLQFLFEYFSETQRNKGNFPGRFSGRQFSNSRSEMNVSTLELGDSALYLCASRSSGSSYNEQFFGPGTRLTVL.

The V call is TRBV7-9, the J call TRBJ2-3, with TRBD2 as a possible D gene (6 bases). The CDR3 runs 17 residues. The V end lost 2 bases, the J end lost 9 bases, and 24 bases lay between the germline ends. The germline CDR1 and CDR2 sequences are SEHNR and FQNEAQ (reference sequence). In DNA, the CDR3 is TGTGCCAGCAGCTTAAACCGGGACTCACTCCGCTTCACCACGCAGTATTTT. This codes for CASSLNRDSLRFTTQYF. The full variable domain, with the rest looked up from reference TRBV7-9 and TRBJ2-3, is DTGVSQNPRHKITKRGQNVTFRCDPISEHNRLYWYRQTLGQGPEFLTYFQNEAQLEKSRLLSDRFSAERPKGSFSTLEIQRTEQGDSAMYLCASSLNRDSLRFTTQYFGPGTRLTVL.

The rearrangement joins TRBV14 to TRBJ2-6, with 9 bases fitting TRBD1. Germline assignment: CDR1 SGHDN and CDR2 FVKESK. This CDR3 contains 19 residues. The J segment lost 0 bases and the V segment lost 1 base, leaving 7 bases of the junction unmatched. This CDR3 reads CASSQAQGQGFSGANVLTF. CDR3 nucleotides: TGTGCCAGCAGCCAAGCTCAGGGACAGGGTTTCTCTGGGGCCAACGTCCTGACTTTC.

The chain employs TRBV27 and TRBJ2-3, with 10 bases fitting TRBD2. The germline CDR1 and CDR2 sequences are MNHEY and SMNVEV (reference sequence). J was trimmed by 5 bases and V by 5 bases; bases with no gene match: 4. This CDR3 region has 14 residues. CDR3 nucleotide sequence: TGTGCCAGCAGTCCAGCGGGGGGGGTAGATACGCAGTATTTT. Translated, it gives CASSPAGGVDTQYF.

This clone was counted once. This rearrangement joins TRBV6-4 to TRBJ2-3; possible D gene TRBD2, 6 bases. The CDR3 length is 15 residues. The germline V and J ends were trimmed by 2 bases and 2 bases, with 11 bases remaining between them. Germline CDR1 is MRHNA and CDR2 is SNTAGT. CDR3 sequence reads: CASSDRGGNTDTQYF. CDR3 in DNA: TGTGCCAGCAGTGACAGGGGAGGAAACACAGATACGCAGTATTTT.

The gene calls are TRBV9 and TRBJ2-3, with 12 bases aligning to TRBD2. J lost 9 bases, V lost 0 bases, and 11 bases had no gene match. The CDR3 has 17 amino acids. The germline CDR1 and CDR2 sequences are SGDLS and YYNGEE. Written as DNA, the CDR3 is TGTGCCAGCAGCGTAGGACTAGCGGGAGACGGGGGTGAGACGCAGTATTTT. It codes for CASSVGLAGDGGETQYF.

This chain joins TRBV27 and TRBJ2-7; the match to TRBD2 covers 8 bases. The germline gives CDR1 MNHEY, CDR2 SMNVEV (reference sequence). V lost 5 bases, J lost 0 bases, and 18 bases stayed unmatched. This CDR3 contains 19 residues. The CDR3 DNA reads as TGTGCCAGCAGTCCGTGGGGCAGCTCGTGGCGGGAGGTCTCCTACGAGCAGTACTTC. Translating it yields CASSPWGSSWREVSYEQYF.

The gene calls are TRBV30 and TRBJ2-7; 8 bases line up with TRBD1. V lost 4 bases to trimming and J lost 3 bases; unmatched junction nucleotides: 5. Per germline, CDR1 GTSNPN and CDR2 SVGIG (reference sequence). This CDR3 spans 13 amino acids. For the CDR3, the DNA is TGTGCCTGGACCCGGGACAGGAACTACGAGCAGTACTTC. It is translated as CAWTRDRNYEQYF.

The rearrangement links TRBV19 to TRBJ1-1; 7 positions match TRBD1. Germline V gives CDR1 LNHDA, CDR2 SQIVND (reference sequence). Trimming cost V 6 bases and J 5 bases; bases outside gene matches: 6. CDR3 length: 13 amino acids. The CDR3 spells CASRQGGLTEAFF. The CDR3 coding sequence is TGTGCCAGTAGACAAGGGGGCTTGACTGAAGCTTTCTTT.

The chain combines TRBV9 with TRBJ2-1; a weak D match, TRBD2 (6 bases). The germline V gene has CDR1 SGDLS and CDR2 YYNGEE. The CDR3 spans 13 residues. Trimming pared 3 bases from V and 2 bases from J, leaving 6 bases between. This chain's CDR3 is CASSGGTYNEQFF. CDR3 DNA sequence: TGTGCCAGCAGCGGCGGGACCTACAATGAGCAGTTCTTC.

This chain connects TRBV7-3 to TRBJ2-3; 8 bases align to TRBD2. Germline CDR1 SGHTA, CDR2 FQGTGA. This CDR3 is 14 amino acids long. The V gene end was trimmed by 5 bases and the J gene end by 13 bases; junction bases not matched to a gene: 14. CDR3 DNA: TGTGCCAGCAGCGACCGGATCAGCGGGGGCCCGAAGTATTTT. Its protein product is CASSDRISGGPKYF.

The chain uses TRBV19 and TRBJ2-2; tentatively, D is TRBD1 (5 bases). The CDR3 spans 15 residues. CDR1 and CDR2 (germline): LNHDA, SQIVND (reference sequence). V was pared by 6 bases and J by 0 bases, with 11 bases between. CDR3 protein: CASSTPGSNTGELFF. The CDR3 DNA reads TGTGCCAGTAGCACCCCAGGGTCGAACACCGGGGAGCTGTTTTTT.

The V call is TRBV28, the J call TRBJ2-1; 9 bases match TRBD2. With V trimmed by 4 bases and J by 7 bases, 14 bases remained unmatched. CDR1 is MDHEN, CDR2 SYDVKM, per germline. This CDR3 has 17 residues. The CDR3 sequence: CASSYTHGGRARNEQFF. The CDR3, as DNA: TGTGCCAGCAGTTACACCCACGGCGGGAGGGCTAGGAATGAGCAGTTCTTC.

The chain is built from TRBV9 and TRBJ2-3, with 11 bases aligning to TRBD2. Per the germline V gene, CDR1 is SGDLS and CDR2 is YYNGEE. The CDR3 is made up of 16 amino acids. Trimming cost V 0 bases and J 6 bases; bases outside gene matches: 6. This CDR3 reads CASSVGLAGSRDTQYF. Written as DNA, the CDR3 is TGTGCCAGCAGCGTAGGACTAGCGGGGTCCAGGGATACGCAGTATTTT.

The CDR3 nucleotides read TGTGCCTGGAGTGTACTCGGACTCGGTCGGGCCTACGAGCAGTACTTC. This gives the protein CAWSVLGLGRAYEQYF. This chain uses TRBV30 with TRBJ2-7; TRBD2 is a possible D gene (5 bases). Germline CDR1 GTSNPN, CDR2 SVGIG (reference sequence). This CDR3 comprises 16 residues. Trimming pared 0 bases from V and 2 bases from J, leaving 17 bases between.